The sequence of this TCR beta chain was determined in a study of T-cell memory formation after mild COVID-19. Study-level findings and limits: The pre-infection memory compartment contained some responding clones, suggesting cross-reactive memory joined. SARS-CoV-2 specificity of second-wave clones peaking day 37 was unconfirmed.

Researchers used 5'RACE with constant-segment primers to make TCR alpha and TCR beta cDNA libraries that carry sample barcodes and UMIs. Each CDR3 protein is one row after TCRdb ran MiXCR on the 5' RACE reads. The sample lists about 150,000 distinct CDR3 sequences, around 27% seen once, with around 22% in the top ten. Germline V gives CDR1 SGHDT, CDR2 YYEEEE. The ends were cut back, 1 base at V and 6 bases at J, with 13 bases in the middle. The CDR3 extends over 15 amino acids. This clonotype was seen repeatedly, ten times or more. Its antigen is currently unknown. The chain recombines TRBV5-6 with TRBJ2-2, with unresolved D. The sample taken for sequencing was PBMCs or a T cell subset sorted from them (not recorded which). The sequence came from an adult woman who had mild COVID-19 (a few samples of this study predate the infection). Cell type and time point are not known. For the CDR3, the DNA is TGTGCCAGCAGCTTGTTCAGAGGACCGCCCGGGGAGCTGTTTTTT. It encodes CASSLFRGPPGELFF.